The clone carrying this T cell receptor (beta chain) showed up just once. Its antigen is not identified. Some clones are missing from TCRdb's copy, which holds only in-frame ones; the method was immunoSEQ multiplex PCR. The data show 65,000 to 75,000 clones, with around 94% seen just once and less than 2% held by the top ten. Per the germline V gene, CDR1 is MNHNY and CDR2 is SVGAGI (reference sequence). The CDR3 runs to 13 residues. V was shortened by 0 bases and J by 9 bases, with 11 bases between the two germline ends. This sample is drawn from a study of cytomegalovirus exposure and HLA in healthy donors. Study as a whole: The platform used for the 120 validation repertoires matched that of the approximately 710 first-cohort repertoires, a later analysis reported.

Points from the study as a whole: Rarity characterized most TCR sequences, yet some public TCRs appeared in many donors. Listed as cytomegalovirus-associated were approximately 160 TCR beta chains. One later analysis, an examination of the 100 to 150 validation repertoires, found that first-cohort TCR clusters tended to co-occur in them.

Sequences were obtained from PBMCs. This clonotype was sampled from a man in his late teens or twenties in good health and CMV-seropositive. The V call is TRBV6-6, the J call TRBJ1-1; D remains unclear. The CDR3 region is CASSYSGGFQAFF. CDR3 sequence (DNA): TGTGCCAGCAGTTACTCCGGCGGGTTCCAAGCTTTCTTT.